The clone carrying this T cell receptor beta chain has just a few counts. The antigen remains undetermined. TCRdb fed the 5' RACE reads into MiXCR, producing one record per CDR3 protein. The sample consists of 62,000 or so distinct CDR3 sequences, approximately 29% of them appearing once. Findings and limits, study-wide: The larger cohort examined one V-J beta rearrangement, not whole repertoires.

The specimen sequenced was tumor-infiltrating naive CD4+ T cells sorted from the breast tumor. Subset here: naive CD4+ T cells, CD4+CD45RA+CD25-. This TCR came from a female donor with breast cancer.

The CDR3 region is CASSPTDRTEAFF. The CDR3 DNA sequence: TGTGCCAGCTCACCGACGGACAGGACTGAAGCTTTCTTT. This chain links TRBV18 with TRBJ1-1; TRBD1 aligns across 7 bases. Germline V gene lookup returns CDR1 KGHSH and CDR2 LQKENI. The V and J ends lost 3 bases and 5 bases, in that order; junction bases with no gene match: 3. The CDR3 has 13 residues.